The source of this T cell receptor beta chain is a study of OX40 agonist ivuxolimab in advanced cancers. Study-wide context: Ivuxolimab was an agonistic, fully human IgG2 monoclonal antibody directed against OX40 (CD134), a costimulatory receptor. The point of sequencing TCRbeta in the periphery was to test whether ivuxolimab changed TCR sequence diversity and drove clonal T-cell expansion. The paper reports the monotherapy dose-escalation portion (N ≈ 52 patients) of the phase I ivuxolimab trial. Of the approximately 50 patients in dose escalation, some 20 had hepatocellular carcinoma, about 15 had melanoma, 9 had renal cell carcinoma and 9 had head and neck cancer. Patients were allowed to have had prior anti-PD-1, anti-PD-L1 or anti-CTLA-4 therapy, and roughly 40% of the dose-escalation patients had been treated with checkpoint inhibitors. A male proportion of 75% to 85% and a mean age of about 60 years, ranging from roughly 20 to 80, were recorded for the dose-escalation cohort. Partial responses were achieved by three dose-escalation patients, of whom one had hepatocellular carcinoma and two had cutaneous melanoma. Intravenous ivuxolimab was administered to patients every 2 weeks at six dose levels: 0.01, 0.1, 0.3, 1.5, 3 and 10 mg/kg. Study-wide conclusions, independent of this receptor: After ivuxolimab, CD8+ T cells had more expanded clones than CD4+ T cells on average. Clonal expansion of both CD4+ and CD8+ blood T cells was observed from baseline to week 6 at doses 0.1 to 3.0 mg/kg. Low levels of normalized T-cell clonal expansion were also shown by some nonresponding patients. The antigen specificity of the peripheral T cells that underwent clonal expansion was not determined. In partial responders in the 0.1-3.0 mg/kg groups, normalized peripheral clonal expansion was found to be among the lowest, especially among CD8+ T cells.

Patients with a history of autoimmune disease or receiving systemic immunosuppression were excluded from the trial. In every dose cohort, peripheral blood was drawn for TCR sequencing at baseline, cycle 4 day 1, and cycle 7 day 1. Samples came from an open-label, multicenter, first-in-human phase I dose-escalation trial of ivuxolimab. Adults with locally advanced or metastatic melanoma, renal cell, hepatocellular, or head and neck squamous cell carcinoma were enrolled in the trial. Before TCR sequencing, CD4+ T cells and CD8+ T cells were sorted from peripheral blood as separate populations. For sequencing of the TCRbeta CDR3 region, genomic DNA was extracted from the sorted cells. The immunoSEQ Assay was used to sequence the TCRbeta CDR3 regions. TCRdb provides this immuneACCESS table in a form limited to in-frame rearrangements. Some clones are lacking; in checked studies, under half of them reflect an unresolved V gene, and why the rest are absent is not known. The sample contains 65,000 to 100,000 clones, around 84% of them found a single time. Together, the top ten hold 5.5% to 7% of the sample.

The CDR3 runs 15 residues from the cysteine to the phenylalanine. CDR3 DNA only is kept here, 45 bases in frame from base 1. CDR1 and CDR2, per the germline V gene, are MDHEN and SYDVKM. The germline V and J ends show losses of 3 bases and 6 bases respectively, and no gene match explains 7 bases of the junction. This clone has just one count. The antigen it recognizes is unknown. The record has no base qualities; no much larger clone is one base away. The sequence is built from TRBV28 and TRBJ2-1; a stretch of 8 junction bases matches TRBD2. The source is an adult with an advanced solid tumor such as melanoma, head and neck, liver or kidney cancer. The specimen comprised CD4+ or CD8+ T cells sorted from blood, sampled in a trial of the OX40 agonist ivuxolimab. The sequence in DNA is TGTGCCAGCAGTTTCTCTACCGGGACTAGCAATGAGCAGTTCTTC. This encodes CASSFSTGTSNEQFF.